This T cell receptor beta chain was observed in a study of control samples from healthy donors and cancer patients. Assay used: immunoSEQ multiplex PCR; TCRdb lists only in-frame clones, some missing. Of about 120,000 clones in the sample, roughly 90% were seen once. This CDR3 spans 16 amino acids. The germline V gene encodes CDR1 MNHNS and CDR2 SASEGT. Deletions cut 2 bases from V and 0 bases from J, with 11 bases between. J is TRBJ1-5 and V is TRBV6-1; D remains unclear. Sequenced sample: blood. The receptor was derived from a man in his fifties in good health. CDR3 nucleotide sequence: TGTGCCAGCAGTGAACTCCCAGCATATAGCAATCAGCCCCAGCATTTT. Its protein is CASSELPAYSNQPQHF.